Following are 10 T cell receptor beta chains from one sample sequenced in a study of patients and donors after allogeneic stem cell transplantation. A single record per CDR3 protein comes from TCRdb applying MiXCR to the RT-PCR reads. The sample lists tens of thousands of distinct CDR3 sequences, 40% to 60% occurring once. Source material: blood, either unsorted or a sorted T cell fraction (not recorded which). The receptors derive from a human donor who was either an allogeneic HSCT recipient or a stem cell or donor lymphocyte infusion donor (not recorded which). It is not recorded whose cells these are; they may come from a transplant donor.

In this sample, this clonotype turned up a few times. The chain combines TRBV7-8 with TRBJ1-4; D unresolved. The CDR3 runs to 15 residues. The germline V and J ends were trimmed by 1 base and 8 bases, with 14 bases remaining between them. Germline assignment: CDR1 SGHVS and CDR2 FQNEAQ. CDR3 in amino acids: CASSLESGSGEKLFF. CDR3 nucleotides: TGTGCCAGCAGCTTAGAAAGCGGGAGTGGAGAAAAACTGTTTTTT.

The chain is built from TRBV6-5 and TRBJ1-5; possibly TRBD1 for D (6 bases). Germline CDR1 MNHEY, CDR2 SVGAGI. This CDR3 region has 16 residues. The V and J ends lost 3 bases and 0 bases respectively, with 12 bases between them. The CDR3 DNA follows: TGTGCCAGCAGTTATGGGGGGCTGCTTAGCAATCAGCCCCAGCATTTT. This encodes CASSYGGLLSNQPQHF.

This clonotype was counted a few times. The CDR3 region is CASSQLAEAFF. CDR3 nucleotides: TGTGCCAGCAGCCAATTGGCTGAAGCTTTCTTT. The chain uses TRBV3-1 and TRBJ1-1; no clear D. In germline, CDR1 is LGHDT, CDR2 YNNKEL (reference sequence). The V and J ends lost 2 bases and 6 bases respectively, with 4 bases between them. The CDR3 contains 11 residues.

Here the CDR3 DNA reads TGCGCCAGCAGCCGAAGACAGGGTGATTCACCCCTCCACTTT. It is translated as CASSRRQGDSPLHF. The chain recombines TRBV5-1 with TRBJ1-6; 7 nucleotides agree with TRBD1. This CDR3 region has 14 residues. V dropped 4 bases and J dropped 8; count of bases not matched to a gene: 6. The germline V gene has CDR1 SGHRS and CDR2 YFSETQ.

The chain has TRBV5-5 and TRBJ2-7; D is uncertain. V gave up 0 bases and J gave up 0 bases, with 7 bases separating them. This CDR3 comprises 14 residues. CDR1 and CDR2 from the germline V gene are SGHKS and YYEKEE (reference sequence). CDR3: CASSLGRNSYEQYF. The CDR3 nucleotides are TGTGCCAGCAGCTTGGGCCGGAACTCCTACGAGCAGTACTTC.

In this sample, this clonotype turned up a few times. V gene TRBV27 combines with J gene TRBJ1-5, with D perhaps matching TRBD1 (5 bases). V shed 6 bases and J shed 4 bases, with 16 bases lying between them. The CDR3 length is 15 residues. Germline V gives CDR1 MNHEY, CDR2 SMNVEV (reference sequence). The CDR3 nucleotides are TGTGCCAGCAGCCGGCAAGGGGCGATAAATCAGCCCCAGCATTTT. It translates to CASSRQGAINQPQHF.

This clonotype was recorded a few times. The chain uses TRBV18 and TRBJ1-6; D unclear. V was pared by 1 base and J by 5 bases, with 3 bases between. Germline values: CDR1 KGHSH, CDR2 LQKENI. The CDR3 covers 13 residues. The CDR3 bases are TGTGCCAGCTCACCACAGGATAATTCACCCCTCCACTTT. This translates into CASSPQDNSPLHF.

This chain connects TRBV7-2 to TRBJ1-1, with TRBD1 identical over 7 bases. The CDR3 extends over 15 amino acids. Trimming removed 4 bases from V and 5 bases from J; junction bases left unmatched: 10. Germline V lookup: CDR1 SGHTA, CDR2 FQGNSA. Here the CDR3 DNA reads TGTGCCAGCAGCTACGAGACAGGGCGGTTTACTGAAGCTTTCTTT. Amino acid sequence: CASSYETGRFTEAFF.

The chain employs TRBV5-1 and TRBJ1-1; D unclear. This CDR3 is 15 amino acids long. The V gene's germline CDR1 is SGHRS and CDR2 YFSETQ. V gave up 2 bases and J gave up 3 bases, with 14 bases separating them. The CDR3 DNA reads TGCGCCAGCAGCTTCCAACCCCTAAAGGACACTGAAGCTTTCTTT. Its translation: CASSFQPLKDTEAFF.

The chain recombines TRBV6-5 with TRBJ2-2; TRBD2 aligns across 10 bases. This CDR3 spans 14 amino acids. V lost 10 bases and J lost 7; bases outside the gene matches: 9. Per the germline V gene, CDR1 is MNHEY and CDR2 is SVGAGI. CDR3 sequence (DNA): TGTGCCACCGCAGCGGGAGGGCCTATCGGGGAGCTGTTTTTT. Amino acids: CATAAGGPIGELFF.